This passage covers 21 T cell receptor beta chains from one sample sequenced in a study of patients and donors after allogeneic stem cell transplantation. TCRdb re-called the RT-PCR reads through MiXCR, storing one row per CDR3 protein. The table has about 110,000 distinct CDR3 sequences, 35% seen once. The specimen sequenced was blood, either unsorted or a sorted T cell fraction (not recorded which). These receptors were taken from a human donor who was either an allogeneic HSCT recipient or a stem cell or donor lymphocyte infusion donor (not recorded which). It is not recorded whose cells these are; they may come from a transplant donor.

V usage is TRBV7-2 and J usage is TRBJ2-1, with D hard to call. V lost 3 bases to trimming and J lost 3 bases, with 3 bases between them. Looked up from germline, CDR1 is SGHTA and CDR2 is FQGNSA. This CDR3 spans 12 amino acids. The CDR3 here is CASSFDYNEQFF. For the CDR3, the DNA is TGTGCCAGCAGCTTTGACTACAATGAGCAGTTCTTC.

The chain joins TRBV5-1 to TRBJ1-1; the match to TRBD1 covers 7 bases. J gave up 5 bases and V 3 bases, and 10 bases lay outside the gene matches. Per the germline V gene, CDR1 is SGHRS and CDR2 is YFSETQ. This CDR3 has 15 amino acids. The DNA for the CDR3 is TGCGCCAGCAGCTCTAATTCAGGGGGAGGGACTGAAGCTTTCTTT. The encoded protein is CASSSNSGGGTEAFF.

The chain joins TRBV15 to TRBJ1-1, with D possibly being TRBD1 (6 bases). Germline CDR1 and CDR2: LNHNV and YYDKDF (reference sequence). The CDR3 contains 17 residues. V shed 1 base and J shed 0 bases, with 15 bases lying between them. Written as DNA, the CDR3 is TGTGCCACCAGCAGAGGGAGGAGGGGGACAATGAACACTGAAGCTTTCTTT. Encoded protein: CATSRGRRGTMNTEAFF.

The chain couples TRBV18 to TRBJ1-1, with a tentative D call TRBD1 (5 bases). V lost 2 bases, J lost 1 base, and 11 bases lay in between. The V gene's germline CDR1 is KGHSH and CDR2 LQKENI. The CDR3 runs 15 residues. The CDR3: CASSPSGFGNTEAFF. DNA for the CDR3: TGTGCCAGCTCACCATCAGGGTTCGGGAACACTGAAGCTTTCTTT.

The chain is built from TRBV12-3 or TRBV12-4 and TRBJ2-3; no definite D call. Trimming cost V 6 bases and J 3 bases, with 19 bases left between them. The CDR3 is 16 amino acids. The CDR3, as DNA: TGTGCCAGCAGCCCCGTAGAGTACATCACGACAGATACGCAGTATTTT. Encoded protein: CASSPVEYITTDTQYF.

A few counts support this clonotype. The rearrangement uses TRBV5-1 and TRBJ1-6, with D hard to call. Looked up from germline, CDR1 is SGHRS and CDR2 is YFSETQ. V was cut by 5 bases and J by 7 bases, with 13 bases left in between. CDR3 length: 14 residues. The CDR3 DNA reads TGCGCCAGCAGACGCGGAGAGACCAATTCACCCCTCCACTTT. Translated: CASRRGETNSPLHF.

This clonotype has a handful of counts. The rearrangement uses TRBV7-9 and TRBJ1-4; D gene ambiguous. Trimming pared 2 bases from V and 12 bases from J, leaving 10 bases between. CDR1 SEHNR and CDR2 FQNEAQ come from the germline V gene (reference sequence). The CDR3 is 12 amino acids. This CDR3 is CASSLSGGELFF. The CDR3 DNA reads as TGTGCCAGCAGCTTATCGGGTGGGGAACTGTTTTTT.

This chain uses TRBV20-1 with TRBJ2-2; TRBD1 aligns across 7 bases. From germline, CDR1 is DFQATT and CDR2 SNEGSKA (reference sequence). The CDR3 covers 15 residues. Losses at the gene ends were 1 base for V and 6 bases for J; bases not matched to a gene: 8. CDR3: CSARGTGSFAGELFF. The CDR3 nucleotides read TGCAGTGCTAGAGGGACAGGAAGTTTCGCCGGGGAGCTGTTTTTT.

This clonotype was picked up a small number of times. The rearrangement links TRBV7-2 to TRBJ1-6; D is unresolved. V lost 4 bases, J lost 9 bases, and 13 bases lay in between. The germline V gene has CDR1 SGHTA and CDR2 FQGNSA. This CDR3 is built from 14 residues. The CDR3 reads CASSSRHVGSPLHF. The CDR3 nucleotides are TGTGCCAGCAGCTCTAGACACGTGGGTTCACCCCTCCACTTT.

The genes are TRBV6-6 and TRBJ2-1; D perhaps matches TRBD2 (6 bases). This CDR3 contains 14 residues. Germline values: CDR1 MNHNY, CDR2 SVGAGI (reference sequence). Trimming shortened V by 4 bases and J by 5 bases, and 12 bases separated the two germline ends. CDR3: CASSSHSGNNEQFF. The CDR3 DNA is TGTGCCAGCAGTTCTCATAGCGGAAACAATGAGCAGTTCTTC.

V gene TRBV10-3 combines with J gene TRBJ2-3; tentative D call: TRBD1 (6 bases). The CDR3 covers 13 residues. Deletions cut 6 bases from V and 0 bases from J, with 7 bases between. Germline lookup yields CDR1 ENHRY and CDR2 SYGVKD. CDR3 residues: CAISGQSTDTQYF. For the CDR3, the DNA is TGTGCCATCAGCGGACAGAGCACAGATACGCAGTATTTT.

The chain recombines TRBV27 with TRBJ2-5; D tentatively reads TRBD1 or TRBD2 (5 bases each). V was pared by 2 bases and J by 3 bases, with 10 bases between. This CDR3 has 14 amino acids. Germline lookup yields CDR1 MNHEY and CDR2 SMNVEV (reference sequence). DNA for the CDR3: TGTGCCAGCAGTTTAGTGGGACCTAAAGAGACCCAGTACTTC. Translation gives CASSLVGPKETQYF.

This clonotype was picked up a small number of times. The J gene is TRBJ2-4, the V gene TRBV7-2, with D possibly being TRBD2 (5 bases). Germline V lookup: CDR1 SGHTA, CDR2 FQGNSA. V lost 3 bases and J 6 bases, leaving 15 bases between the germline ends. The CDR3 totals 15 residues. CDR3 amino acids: CASSLTSQTTNIQYF. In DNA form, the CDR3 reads TGTGCCAGCAGCTTGACGTCCCAGACTACAAACATTCAGTACTTC.

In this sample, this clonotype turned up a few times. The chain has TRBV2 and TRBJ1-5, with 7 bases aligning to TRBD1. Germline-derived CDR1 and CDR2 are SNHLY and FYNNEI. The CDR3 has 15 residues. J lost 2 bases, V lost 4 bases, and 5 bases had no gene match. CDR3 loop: CASSVFGQGNQPQHF. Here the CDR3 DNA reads TGTGCCAGCAGTGTATTTGGACAGGGCAATCAGCCCCAGCATTTT.

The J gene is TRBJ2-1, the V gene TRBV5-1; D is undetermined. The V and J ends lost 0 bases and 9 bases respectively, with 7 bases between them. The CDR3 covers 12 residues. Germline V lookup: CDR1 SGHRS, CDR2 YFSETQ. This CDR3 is CASSLDVVEQFF. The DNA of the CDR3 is TGCGCCAGCAGCTTGGACGTGGTTGAGCAGTTCTTC.

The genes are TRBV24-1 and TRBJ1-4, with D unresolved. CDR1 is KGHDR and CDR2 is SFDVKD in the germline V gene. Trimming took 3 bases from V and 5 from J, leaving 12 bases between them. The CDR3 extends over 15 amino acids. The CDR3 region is CATSDALGGNEKLFF. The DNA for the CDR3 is TGTGCCACCAGTGATGCCTTGGGCGGAAATGAAAAACTGTTTTTT.

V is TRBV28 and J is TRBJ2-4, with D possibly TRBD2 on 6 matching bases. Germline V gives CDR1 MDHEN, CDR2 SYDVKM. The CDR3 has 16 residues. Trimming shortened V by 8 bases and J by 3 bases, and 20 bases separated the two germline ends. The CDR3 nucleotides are TGTGCCAGCCAACTAGCCTACCCGGGACTCAAAAACATTCAGTACTTC. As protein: CASQLAYPGLKNIQYF.

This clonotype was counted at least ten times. The CDR3 nucleotides read TGTGCCAGAAAAATCAGGGGTATACAGCCCCAGCATTTT. It encodes CARKIRGIQPQHF. This rearrangement joins TRBV11-2 to TRBJ1-5; D is possibly TRBD1 (6 bases). CDR1 and CDR2 (germline): SGHAT, FQNNGV. V was pared by 9 bases and J by 7 bases, with 16 bases between. CDR3 size: 13 residues.

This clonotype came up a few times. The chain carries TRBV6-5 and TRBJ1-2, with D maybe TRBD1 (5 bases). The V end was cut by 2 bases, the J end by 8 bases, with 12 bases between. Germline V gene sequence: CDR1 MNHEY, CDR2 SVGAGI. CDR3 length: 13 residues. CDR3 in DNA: TGTGCCAGCAGTTACGGGGGGAAGAGGGGCTACACCTTC. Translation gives CASSYGGKRGYTF.

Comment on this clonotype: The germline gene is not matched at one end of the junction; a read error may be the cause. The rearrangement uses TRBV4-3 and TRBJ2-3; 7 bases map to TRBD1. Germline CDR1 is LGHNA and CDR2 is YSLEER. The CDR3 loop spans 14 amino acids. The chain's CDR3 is CASSQLGGTDTQYF. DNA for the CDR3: TGCGCCAGCAGCCAGTTAGGGGGCACAGACACGCAGTATTTT.

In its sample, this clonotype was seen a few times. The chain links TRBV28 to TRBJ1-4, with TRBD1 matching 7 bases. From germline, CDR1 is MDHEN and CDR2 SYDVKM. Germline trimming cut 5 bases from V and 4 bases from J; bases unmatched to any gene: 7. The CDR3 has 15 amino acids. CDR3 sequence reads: CASSPGTVLNEKLFF. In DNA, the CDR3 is TGTGCCAGCAGTCCCGGGACAGTTCTTAATGAAAAACTGTTTTTT.